The 25 T cell receptor beta chains given below trace back to one sample, sequenced in a study of metastatic and nonmetastatic thyroid tumors. TCRdb reassembled clones from the PCR reads with MiXCR. The data hold approximately 65,000 clones, with about 4% observed a single time. Each patient went into thyroid surgery without having received any treatment. Sequencing used blood. The receptors were sampled from a female donor with papillary thyroid cancer or a benign thyroid nodule (not recorded which). Some clones in this sample may be carry-over from other donors' samples.

In its sample, this clone was seen many times. This chain connects TRBV24-1 to TRBJ2-1; D not certain. CDR1 and CDR2 (germline): KGHDR, SFDVKD. CDR3 length: 11 residues. V lost 6 bases to trimming and J lost 9 bases, with 8 bases between them. Written as DNA, the CDR3 is TGTGCCACCAGTCTGAGGAGTGAGCAGTTCTTC. Protein: CATSLRSEQFF.

Many counts were recorded for this clone. The chain uses TRBV6-1 and TRBJ1-2, with 9 nucleotides matching TRBD1. The CDR3 contains 12 residues. The germline CDR1 and CDR2 sequences are MNHNS and SASEGT. The junction had 8 bases not matched to a gene; V was cut back by 4 bases and J by 14 bases. The CDR3 DNA sequence: TGTGCCAGCAGTGTGACAGGGGGGGAGAGGACCTTC. It translates to CASSVTGGERTF.

This clone was counted only a few times. This may arise from a read error, as a much more abundant clone is one base away. The chain links TRBV20-1 to TRBJ2-2, with D perhaps matching TRBD2 (6 bases). Germline CDR1 reads DFQATT; CDR2 reads SNEGSKA (reference sequence). Trimming left V 5 bases short and J 4 bases short, with 14 bases between. This CDR3 comprises 14 residues. In nucleotides, the CDR3 is TGCAGTGCTCTGACTATCGGGGGCACCGGGGAGCTGTTTTTT. It specifies CSALTIGGTGELFF.

This clone was seen repeatedly, ten times or more. The chain couples TRBV7-9 to TRBJ1-1; 8 nucleotides match TRBD1. The germline V gene encodes CDR1 SEHNR and CDR2 FQNEAQ (reference sequence). The CDR3 spans 15 residues. Unmatched junction bases numbered 9, after V lost 5 bases and J lost 4 bases. The CDR3: CASSANDRGSTEAFF. The DNA for the CDR3 is TGTGCCAGCAGCGCGAATGACAGGGGTTCCACTGAAGCTTTCTTT.

This clone was observed many times. The CDR3 DNA follows: TGCAGTGCTAGAGATGGGGGACTAGCGGGAGATACGCAGTATTTT. It codes for CSARDGGLAGDTQYF. The J gene is TRBJ2-3, the V gene TRBV20-1, with TRBD2 matching 12 bases. CDR1 DFQATT and CDR2 SNEGSKA come from the germline V gene (reference sequence). The CDR3 length is 15 residues. V shed 0 bases and J 5 bases; nucleotides not matched to a gene: 3.

This clone was seen many times. The chain uses TRBV6-1 and TRBJ2-1; no reliable D call. Germline V gene data show CDR1 as MNHNS and CDR2 as SASEGT. CDR3 length equals 11 residues. The germline V and J ends were trimmed by 7 bases and 5 bases, with 6 bases remaining between them. The CDR3: CASTDHNEQFF. The CDR3 nucleotides are TGTGCCAGCACGGACCACAATGAGCAGTTCTTC.

This clone was observed many times. Its ends do not fully match the called genes, so a read error is possible. Other DNA sequences in this sample translate to the same CDR3. The rearrangement joins TRBV7-9 to TRBJ2-7; D gene uncertain. CDR3 length: 14 amino acids. CDR1 SEHNR and CDR2 FQNEAQ come from the germline V gene (reference sequence). Here the CDR3 DNA reads TGCGCCAGCAGCTTAGGTTCCCTTACCTACGAGCAGTACTTC. This codes for CASSLGSLTYEQYF.

This clone appeared many times. The chain links TRBV5-6 to TRBJ1-1, with D maybe TRBD1 (6 bases). Trimming removed 3 bases from V and 0 bases from J, with 12 bases in between. The CDR3 totals 15 residues. Per germline, CDR1 SGHDT and CDR2 YYEEEE. The CDR3 bases are TGTGCCAGCAGCTCTACTTGGACAGTGAACACTGAAGCTTTCTTT. As protein: CASSSTWTVNTEAFF.

Only a few counts were recorded for this clone. The J gene is TRBJ2-3, the V gene TRBV18, with 7 bases aligning to TRBD1. The CDR3 contains 17 residues. V shed 3 bases, J shed 1 base, and the junction held 10 bases outside the gene matches. Germline CDR1 and CDR2: KGHSH and LQKENI. CDR3 residues: CASSPTIRTGGTDTQYF. The CDR3 DNA reads as TGTGCCAGCTCACCCACGATTCGGACAGGCGGCACAGATACGCAGTATTTT.

A remark on this clone: A much larger clone lies one base from this, so it may be a read error. Different DNA sequences within this sample yield the same CDR3. The chain links TRBV3-1 to TRBJ2-3, with 8 bases aligning to TRBD1. The CDR3 has 15 amino acids. The germline V gene encodes CDR1 LGHDT and CDR2 YNNKEL (reference sequence). CDR3 sequence: CASSRTDRDVDTQYF. In nucleotides, the CDR3 is TGTGCCAGCAGCCGGACGGACAGGGACGTCGATACTCAGTATTTT.

This clone was counted many times. The chain is built from TRBV24-1 and TRBJ2-6; D gene unclear. V dropped 2 bases and J dropped 3 bases, with 7 bases sitting between them. This CDR3 comprises 15 residues. Germline CDR1 KGHDR, CDR2 SFDVKD. CDR3 amino acids: CATSDSGDGANVLTF. The CDR3 DNA sequence: TGTGCCACCAGTGATTCTGGAGATGGGGCCAACGTCCTGACTTTC.

This clone was recorded many times. The chain joins TRBV3-1 to TRBJ1-5; weak D call: TRBD1 (5 bases). Trimming shortened V by 2 bases and J by 9 bases, and 11 bases separated the two germline ends. Per the germline V gene, CDR1 is LGHDT and CDR2 is YNNKEL (reference sequence). This CDR3 comprises 13 residues. This CDR3 is CASSQSGRGPQHF. DNA of the CDR3: TGTGCCAGCAGCCAATCAGGAAGGGGGCCCCAGCATTTT.

This clone was picked up many times. V gene TRBV5-1 combines with J gene TRBJ1-5; weak D call: TRBD1 (6 bases). This CDR3 has 14 amino acids. Germline CDR1 is SGHRS and CDR2 is YFSETQ. Trimming removed 4 bases from V and 4 bases from J, with 12 bases in between. CDR3 residues: CASSPGTLNQPQHF. CDR3 nucleotide sequence: TGCGCCAGCAGCCCCGGGACATTGAATCAGCCCCAGCATTTT.

This clone was recorded a few times. As DNA, the CDR3 is TGTGCCAGCAGGCCGGGACTAGGAGGTGGATCCTACGAGCAGTACTTC. Translation gives CASRPGLGGGSYEQYF. The chain joins TRBV6-1 to TRBJ2-7; 8 nucleotides line up with TRBD2. The V gene's germline CDR1 is MNHNS and CDR2 SASEGT. The CDR3 is 16 residues long. The junction had 11 bases not matched to a gene; V was cut back by 6 bases and J by 1 base.

The chain carries TRBV12-3 or TRBV12-4 and TRBJ2-2; 10 nucleotides agree with TRBD1. V lost 3 bases and J lost 4; bases outside the gene matches: 8. CDR3 length: 17 residues. The CDR3 region has the DNA TGTGCCAGCAGTTTCGGACAGGGGGAACGAGGCACCGGGGAGCTGTTTTTT. This sequence encodes CASSFGQGERGTGELFF.

This clone was counted ten times or more. This sequence joins TRBV6-4 and TRBJ2-3; 10 bases line up with TRBD1. Germline CDR1 MRHNA, CDR2 SNTAGT. This CDR3 contains 16 residues. V was clipped by 4 bases and J by 1 base; unmatched bases: 5. CDR3 region: CASSVTGTGGTDTQYF. The CDR3 DNA is TGTGCCAGCAGTGTTACCGGGACAGGGGGCACAGATACGCAGTATTTT.

This clone was found many times. This rearrangement joins TRBV5-1 to TRBJ2-1; D not resolved. The CDR3 is 14 residues long. Trimming stripped 0 bases from V and 3 bases from J, with 7 bases between. CDR1 is SGHRS and CDR2 is YFSETQ in the germline V gene. CDR3 protein: CASSLVPGYNEQFF. The DNA of the CDR3 is TGCGCCAGCAGCTTGGTCCCGGGCTACAATGAGCAGTTCTTC.

The V and J genes are TRBV28 and TRBJ2-7; 7 bases match TRBD1. This CDR3 comprises 17 residues. CDR1 and CDR2 (germline): MDHEN, SYDVKM. V was clipped by 6 bases and J by 1 base; unmatched bases: 15. CDR3 sequence reads: CASSPILGQEASYEQYF. In nucleotides, the CDR3 is TGTGCCAGCAGCCCGATCCTCGGACAGGAGGCATCCTACGAGCAGTACTTC.

In regard to this clone: The junction and the germline gene differ at one end; a read error may be behind it. The chain has TRBV24-1 and TRBJ2-2, with 9 bases aligning to TRBD1. From germline, CDR1 is KGHDR and CDR2 SFDVKD. The CDR3 runs to 16 residues. The CDR3 here is CVTSGDRAEDTGELFF. Written as DNA, the CDR3 is TGTGTCACCAGTGGGGACAGGGCGGAGGACACCGGGGAGCTGTTTTTT.

V gene TRBV6-1 combines with J gene TRBJ2-2, with no clear D. This CDR3 comprises 14 residues. Looked up from germline, CDR1 is MNHNS and CDR2 is SASEGT. Trimming stripped 7 bases from V and 5 bases from J, with 14 bases between. The CDR3 DNA is TGTGCCAGCATTCAAGACATTTTGACCGGGGAGCTGTTTTTT. This encodes CASIQDILTGELFF.

This clone was seen at least ten times. The chain is built from TRBV11-2 and TRBJ1-1; D possibly corresponds to TRBD1 (6 bases). The V end was cut by 4 bases, the J end by 1 base, with 16 bases between. CDR1 is SGHAT and CDR2 is FQNNGV in the germline V gene. The CDR3 covers 16 residues. CDR3 in amino acids: CASSSGETGANTEAFF. The CDR3 DNA reads as TGTGCCAGCAGCTCCGGGGAGACAGGCGCGAACACTGAAGCTTTCTTT.

This clone was counted ten times or more. The rearrangement joins TRBV7-9 to TRBJ1-1, with D unresolved. The V end was cut by 5 bases, the J end by 7 bases, with 11 bases between. The germline V gene encodes CDR1 SEHNR and CDR2 FQNEAQ (reference sequence). The CDR3 loop spans 12 amino acids. DNA for the CDR3: TGTGCCAGCAGCGTTGGAACGTTTGAAGCTTTCTTT. Translated: CASSVGTFEAFF.

This clone appeared a few times. The chain uses TRBV5-1 and TRBJ1-3, with a weak D call TRBD1 (6 bases). The length of the CDR3 is 14 residues. Trimming removed 3 bases at V and 1 base at J, with 8 bases between. CDR1 SGHRS and CDR2 YFSETQ come from the germline V gene. The CDR3 region is CASSSQGSGNTIYF. The CDR3 DNA is TGCGCCAGCAGCTCACAGGGTTCTGGAAACACCATATATTTT.

This clone was observed a few times. This chain connects TRBV6-5 to TRBJ2-7; D might be TRBD2 (5 bases). In germline, CDR1 is MNHEY, CDR2 SVGAGI. The CDR3 extends over 17 amino acids. V was clipped by 4 bases and J by 5 bases, with 24 bases between them. DNA for the CDR3: TGTGCCAGCAGTTCACAACCCCTGACTATCGTGAGTAACGAGCAGTACTTC. This gives the protein CASSSQPLTIVSNEQYF.

This clone has ten or more counts. The chain combines TRBV19 with TRBJ2-3, with 8 bases fitting TRBD2. Looked up from germline, CDR1 is LNHDA and CDR2 is SQIVND (reference sequence). With 0 bases clipped from V and 1 base from J, the junction kept 9 bases outside the gene matches. CDR3 length: 18 amino acids. CDR3: CASSIEWVGTRGTDTQYF. In DNA, the CDR3 is TGTGCCAGTAGTATAGAATGGGTAGGGACTAGGGGCACAGATACGCAGTATTTT. Full variable domain (outside the CDR3, taken from reference TRBV19 and TRBJ2-3): DGGITQSPKYLFRKEGQNVTLSCEQNLNHDAMYWYRQDPGQGLRLIYYSQIVNDFQKGDIAEGYSVSREKKESFPLTVTSAQKNPTAFYLCASSIEWVGTRGTDTQYFGPGTRLTVL.